The clone carrying this TCR beta chain was found many times. Antigen specificity is unknown. The data are from a study of identical twins. In TCRdb, the 5' RACE reads were re-called with MiXCR into one record per CDR3 protein. The data contain under 350,000 distinct CDR3 sequences, just under 9.5% of them singletons. CDR1 and CDR2 from the germline V gene are MNHEY and SVGAGI. Between the trimmed V and J ends, which lost 4 bases and 7 bases, there was a span of 8 bases. The CDR3 extends over 12 amino acids. Overall study findings and caveats: Fewer insertions characterized abundant cord blood beta clonotypes, whereas memory repertoires showed none. Out-of-frame alpha sequences common to twins exhibited an excess of low generation probability. Possibly, invariant MAIT and iNKT cells partly confounded zero-insertion analyses.

Another study also made use of these data, one on yellow fever vaccine responses in identical twins.

This chain uses TRBV6-5 with TRBJ2-1; no firm D call. The material sequenced was CD8+ T cells sorted from blood. The TCR originated in a woman under 30 in good health. The CDR3 DNA sequence: TGTGCCAGCAGTTTAACGGGTAATGAGCAGTTCTTC. Its protein product is CASSLTGNEQFF.